These T cell receptor beta chains were read from a single sample in a study of T-cell reconstitution after alpha-beta-depleted transplantation in children. TCRdb redid the calling of the PCR reads with MiXCR, one entry per CDR3 protein. The sample records 440,000 or so distinct CDR3 sequences, roughly 11% being singletons. Sequences were derived from PBMCs from the stem cell graft donor, sampled from the stem cell graft. These TCRs come from a human donor who donated a stem cell graft to a child with acute myeloid leukemia. Both conserved end residues are trimmed from each CDR3.

v_gene	j_gene	CDR3aa
TRBV20-1	TRBJ2-3	SASSKLGAQY
TRBV19	TRBJ2-3	ASSPNGENTDTQY
TRBV9	TRBJ2-4	ASSARTGWQNIQY
TRBV29-1	TRBJ2-1	SVEREQGDEQF
TRBV29-1	TRBJ2-1	SVSDPPNEQF
TRBV20-1	TRBJ2-7	SASPGTATPQHY
TRBV6-2/TRBV6-3	TRBJ2-1	ASRALGLASYNEQF
TRBV27	TRBJ2-5	ASKGVGVGETQY
TRBV7-2	TRBJ2-7	ASSLAAGSGGTYEQY
TRBV10-3	TRBJ2-3	AIDTGTGPTDTQY
TRBV10-2	TRBJ2-7	ASSEERWGSSYEQY
TRBV20-1	TRBJ2-3	SAIMTADTQY
TRBV29-1	TRBJ2-1	SGSQGAYER
TRBV9	TRBJ2-1	ASSGTSGRTDEQF
TRBV5-1	TRBJ1-4	ASSNQGSTNEKLF
TRBV24-1	TRBJ2-7	ATSLRGPSYEQY
TRBV6-1	TRBJ2-1	AIKRGNSYNEQF
TRBV20-1	TRBJ2-4	SAPRTGKNIQY
TRBV7-6	TRBJ2-2	ASSNVFGGDTGELF
TRBV30	TRBJ2-2	ARDRGNQANTGELF
TRBV29-1	TRBJ2-2	SVLTGGYRELF
TRBV7-8	TRBJ2-2	ASSLSDGELF
TRBV29-1	TRBJ2-3	SVMGRATDTQY
TRBV20-1	TRBJ2-3	CARDLVRGGPTDTQY
TRBV4-2	TRBJ1-2	ASSQDLRTTYGYT
TRBV5-1	TRBJ2-2	ASSLSMVITGELF
TRBV29-1	TRBJ2-1	SVGTPGQNNEQF
TRBV20-1	TRBJ2-1	SAAGFSSYNEQF
TRBV7-6	TRBJ2-7	ASSPAGSAWEQY
TRBV7-9	TRBJ1-5	ASSWGQGNQPQH
TRBV5-1	TRBJ2-2	ASRSTGIDTGELF
TRBV28	TRBJ1-2	ASMNRVIYGYT
TRBV27	TRBJ1-2	ASSSGPRGSYGYT
TRBV5-1	TRBJ1-1	ASRQANTEAF
TRBV5-1	TRBJ2-5	ASSTGQGGWETQY
TRBV7-9	TRBJ1-2	ASMTGENYGYT
TRBV20-1	TRBJ2-5	SARRTGGGETQY
TRBV2	TRBJ1-2	ASSEVQVGDYT
TRBV25-1	TRBJ1-4	ASSESHGESATNEKLF
TRBV27	TRBJ2-1	ASSLSVSTTSGPYNEQF
TRBV20-1	TRBJ2-1	SARDRLAGTAYNEQF
TRBV27	TRBJ2-7	ASSYQSTQDEQY
TRBV5-1	TRBJ1-2	ASSLDLAYGYT
TRBV6-1	TRBJ1-2	ASSTGTGGFGYT
TRBV10-2	TRBJ1-6	ASSEWGQNSPLH
TRBV12-3/TRBV12-4	TRBJ2-1	ASLGAPVGNNEQF
TRBV20-1	TRBJ1-3	SATGEGGNTIY
TRBV6-1	TRBJ2-1	ASRPTGTGGGEQF
TRBV20-1	TRBJ1-1	SVRFDTSNTEAF
TRBV12-3/TRBV12-4	TRBJ2-3	ASSPRPPGDQY
TRBV27	TRBJ1-5	ASSLFWDPLNQPQH
TRBV6-1	TRBJ2-2	ASRRRANTGELF
TRBV5-1	TRBJ2-1	ASSLGSTGYNEQF
TRBV20-1	TRBJ1-2	SARVGDYGYT
TRBV29-1	TRBJ2-1	SVDWPSYNEQF